This T cell receptor (beta chain) was identified during a study of blood T cell repertoires in COVID-19. The CDR3 spans 13 residues. Per germline, CDR1 MGHRA and CDR2 YSYEKL. V lost 4 bases to trimming and J lost 7 bases, with 13 bases between them. Authors' data handling: By means of reference gene primer amplification, nucleated cell counts were estimated. Sequenced by immunoSEQ multiplex PCR; TCRdb stores in-frame clones only, minus some. The V and J calls and clone size were taken over from that table, and D and trimming were inferred from the DNA. The table lists 300,000 or so clones, about nine tenths of them singletons.

The source material was peripheral blood. This receptor was taken from a man aged 50-60 years with active or convalescent COVID-19. The rearrangement links TRBV4-1 to TRBJ1-1; D might be TRBD1 (6 bases). CDR3 nucleotide sequence: TGCGCCAGCAGCCCATCAGGGGTGGGTGAAGCTTTCTTT. Translation gives CASSPSGVGEAFF.